This T cell receptor beta chain was sequenced during a study of blood T cells in healthy people across ages. Study-wide points: One million T cells yielded diversity estimates that were considered underestimates. Both higher diversity and more naive CD4+ cells marked long-lived donors when set against aged donors.

Total RNA was isolated from each sample in quantities of at least 6 micrograms. Note on this clonotype: Its antigen is unidentified.

Per germline, CDR1 SGHRS and CDR2 YFSETQ. V lost 5 bases and J lost 0; bases outside the gene matches: 5. The CDR3 spans 16 residues. A second PCR of roughly 6 to 12 cycles used a sample-barcoded 5' primer and a J-beta primer mix. TCRdb analysed the 5' RACE reads with MiXCR anew, one entry per CDR3 protein. The table has roughly 550,000 distinct CDR3 sequences, approximately 25% seen once. This sample was also put to use in a study of T cells of mothers and their children.

The V gene is TRBV5-1, the J gene TRBJ2-5, with 12 bases aligning to TRBD2. This sequence originates from a boy between 5 and 17 years old in good health. Sequencing was carried out using blood. CDR3 amino acids: CASRRTSGTYQETQYF. The CDR3 DNA reads as TGCGCCAGCAGGAGGACTAGCGGGACCTACCAAGAGACCCAGTACTTC.